A single sample gave rise to the 17 T cell receptor beta chains below, sequenced in a study of T-cell memory formation after mild COVID-19. TCRdb independently ran MiXCR on the 5' RACE reads; one entry per CDR3 protein. The sample holds 85,000 to 120,000 distinct CDR3 sequences, around 12% seen once. The source material was PBMCs or a T cell subset sorted from them (not recorded which). These receptors were obtained from an adult woman who had mild COVID-19 (a few samples of this study predate the infection). Cell type and time point are not known.

This chain's CDR3 is CASSQEGNTEAFF. The CDR3 nucleotides are TGTGCCAGCAGCCAAGAAGGGAACACTGAAGCTTTCTTT. The chain couples TRBV3-1 to TRBJ1-1, with D hard to call. Germline CDR1 is LGHDT and CDR2 is YNNKEL (reference sequence). This CDR3 has 13 amino acids. The V end lost 0 bases, the J end lost 1 base, and 3 bases lay between the germline ends.

This clonotype was detected a few times. The chain recombines TRBV20-1 with TRBJ2-1; D is perhaps TRBD2 (5 bases). Germline assignment: CDR1 DFQATT and CDR2 SNEGSKA (reference sequence). Trimming pared 7 bases from V and 7 bases from J, leaving 23 bases between. The CDR3 covers 15 residues. CDR3 sequence (DNA): TGCAGTGTAATCAAATACCGGGATGATGAGAATGAGCAGTTCTTC. Protein product: CSVIKYRDDENEQFF.

This clonotype was found many times. CDR3 sequence: CASSLDLRANEQFF. CDR3 in DNA: TGTGCCAGCAGCTTAGATCTAAGAGCGAATGAGCAGTTCTTC. The chain carries TRBV11-2 and TRBJ2-1; D gene unclear. CDR3 length: 14 residues. V lost 0 bases and J lost 7, with 10 bases in between. Germline assignment: CDR1 SGHAT and CDR2 FQNNGV.

This clonotype was seen more than once but under ten times. The rearrangement uses TRBV7-9 and TRBJ1-1, with D perhaps TRBD1 (5 bases). CDR1 is SEHNR, CDR2 FQNEAQ, per germline (reference sequence). CDR3 length: 15 amino acids. V was trimmed by 3 bases and J by 0 bases, leaving 11 bases between them. For the CDR3, the DNA is TGTGCCAGCAGCTTGACGGGGACCTTGAACACTGAAGCTTTCTTT. It specifies CASSLTGTLNTEAFF.

Ten or more counts support this clonotype. At one end, the junction sequence differs from germline, possibly due to a read error. The rearrangement joins TRBV5-1 to TRBJ2-7; no firm D call. Germline V CDR1 and CDR2: SGHRS, YFSETQ. The CDR3 covers 12 residues. The CDR3 DNA reads as TGTGCCAGCAGCTTAGTGGGCTACGAGCAGTACTTC. This gives the protein CASSLVGYEQYF. The variable domain in full, with the rest retrieved from reference TRBV5-1 and TRBJ2-7, is KAGVTQTPRYLIKTRGQQVTLSCSPISGHRSVSWYQQTPGQGLQFLFEYFSETQRNKGNFPGRFSGRQFSNSRSEMNVSTLELGDSALYLCASSLVGYEQYFGPGTRLTVT.

This CDR3 is CASSQETSRQETQYF. The DNA for the CDR3 is TGCGCCAGCAGCCAAGAGACTAGCAGACAAGAGACCCAGTACTTC. V and J are TRBV4-1 and TRBJ2-5; 7 positions match TRBD2. V was pared by 0 bases and J by 2 bases, with 3 bases of the junction left unmatched. The germline gives CDR1 MGHRA, CDR2 YSYEKL. This CDR3 has 15 amino acids.

This clonotype ranks as medium-sized. The chain employs TRBV5-5 and TRBJ2-3; no firm D call. Germline V gene sequence: CDR1 SGHKS, CDR2 YYEKEE (reference sequence). This CDR3 has 13 residues. V was pared by 0 bases and J by 2 bases, with 4 bases between. The CDR3 DNA is TGTGCCAGCAGCTTGGACCTCACAGATACGCAGTATTTT. Its protein product is CASSLDLTDTQYF. The full variable domain, in which reference TRBV5-5 and TRBJ2-3 provide the parts outside the CDR3, is DAGVTQSPTHLIKTRGQQVTLRCSPISGHKSVSWYQQVLGQGPQFIFQYYEKEERGRGNFPDRFSARQFPNYSSELNVNALLLGDSALYLCASSLDLTDTQYFGPGTRLTVL.

This clonotype was counted only a few times. The CDR3 does not close with the conserved phenylalanine or tryptophan, likely indicating a read error. V usage is TRBV6-2 or TRBV6-3 and J usage is TRBJ1-1; D is uncertain. The CDR3 covers 13 residues. Trimming pared 4 bases from V and 0 bases from J, leaving 6 bases between. CDR1 and CDR2 from the germline V gene are MNHEY and SVGEGT. Written as DNA, the CDR3 is TGTGCCAGCAGTTCCCCCCTGAACACTGAAGCTTTCTGT. This codes for CASSSPLNTEAFC.

This clonotype was observed a few times. The chain is built from TRBV7-9 and TRBJ2-6, with 11 bases matching TRBD2. J was trimmed by 1 base and V by 4 bases; bases with no gene match: 6. The CDR3 length is 18 residues. CDR1 is SEHNR, CDR2 FQNEAQ, per germline (reference sequence). As DNA, the CDR3 is TGTGCCAGCAGCTCGGGACTAGCGGCCCCGTCTGGGGCCAACGTCCTGACTTTC. Translated: CASSSGLAAPSGANVLTF.

The rearrangement links TRBV9 to TRBJ1-1, with D possibly matching TRBD1 (5 bases). The CDR3 spans 11 residues. Per germline, CDR1 SGDLS and CDR2 YYNGEE. Trimming left V 7 bases short and J 8 bases short, with 12 bases between. This CDR3 reads CASPGEGEAFF. CDR3 DNA sequence: TGTGCCAGCCCGGGGGAGGGAGAAGCTTTCTTT.

The rearrangement joins TRBV20-1 to TRBJ1-1; D is unresolved. Deletions cut 2 bases from V and 0 bases from J, with 16 bases between. CDR1 and CDR2 (germline): DFQATT, SNEGSKA (reference sequence). The CDR3 runs 16 residues. The CDR3 here is CSARSSIIHMNTEAFF. The CDR3 DNA is TGCAGTGCTAGATCCTCAATTATTCACATGAACACTGAAGCTTTCTTT.

The chain links TRBV20-1 to TRBJ2-2, with TRBD1 as a possible D gene (6 bases). The germline V gene has CDR1 DFQATT and CDR2 SNEGSKA (reference sequence). Deletions cut 6 bases from V and 2 bases from J, with 13 bases between. The CDR3 length is 14 residues. The CDR3 nucleotides are TGCAGTGCAATCGGGACACCCAACACCGGGGAGCTGTTTTTT. It codes for CSAIGTPNTGELFF.

This clonotype was seen only a few times. The V and J genes are TRBV29-1 and TRBJ2-5; D remains ambiguous. The germline V and J ends were trimmed by 0 bases and 5 bases, with 13 bases remaining between them. This CDR3 contains 14 residues. Germline lookup yields CDR1 SQVTM and CDR2 ANQGSEA. The CDR3 bases are TGCAGCGTTGAAGAGGGCGAGCGCTGGGAGACCCAGTACTTC. This gives the protein CSVEEGERWETQYF.

This clonotype was seen ten or more times. The J gene is TRBJ2-7, the V gene TRBV25-1; 7 bases are a match to TRBD2. Trimming cost V 4 bases and J 5 bases; bases outside gene matches: 8. Germline V gene sequence: CDR1 MGHDK, CDR2 SYGVNS. This CDR3 region has 14 residues. CDR3 residues: CASSVGLDSDEQYF. The DNA of the CDR3 is TGTGCCAGCAGTGTCGGACTAGATAGCGACGAGCAGTACTTC.

The genes are TRBV6-1 and TRBJ1-2; 7 bases are a match to TRBD1. This CDR3 spans 16 amino acids. Germline CDR1 and CDR2: MNHNS and SASEGT. J gave up 4 bases and V 2 bases, and 10 bases lay outside the gene matches. The CDR3 region is CASSENPLGQSYGYTF. In DNA form, the CDR3 reads TGTGCCAGCAGTGAAAATCCGTTGGGACAGTCCTATGGCTACACCTTC.

This clonotype has a count of ten or more. The chain combines TRBV7-2 with TRBJ2-3; D unresolved. V dropped 0 bases and J dropped 2 bases, with 6 bases sitting between them. The CDR3 loop spans 14 amino acids. Germline lookup yields CDR1 SGHTA and CDR2 FQGNSA. CDR3 DNA sequence: TGTGCCAGCAGCTTAGCGGGATTCACAGATACGCAGTATTTT. Translating gives CASSLAGFTDTQYF.

The gene calls are TRBV30 and TRBJ2-2, with D possibly TRBD1 on 7 matching bases. Germline V CDR1 and CDR2: GTSNPN, SVGIG (reference sequence). Trimming pared 4 bases from V and 7 bases from J, leaving 13 bases between. The CDR3 is 13 amino acids. In nucleotides, the CDR3 is TGTGCCTGGAATCCAGGGGGGAACGGGGAGCTGTTTTTT. Its translation: CAWNPGGNGELFF.